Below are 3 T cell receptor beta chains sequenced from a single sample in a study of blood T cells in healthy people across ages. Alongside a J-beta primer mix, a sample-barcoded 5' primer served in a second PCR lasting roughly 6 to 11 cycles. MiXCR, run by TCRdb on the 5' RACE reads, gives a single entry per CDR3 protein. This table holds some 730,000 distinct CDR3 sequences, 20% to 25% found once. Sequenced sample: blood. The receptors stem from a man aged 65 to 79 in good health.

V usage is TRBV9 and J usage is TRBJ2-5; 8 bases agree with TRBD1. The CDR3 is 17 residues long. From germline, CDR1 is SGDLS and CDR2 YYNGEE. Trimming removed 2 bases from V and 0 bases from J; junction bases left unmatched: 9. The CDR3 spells CASSVGTGLMYQETQYF. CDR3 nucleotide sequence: TGTGCCAGCAGCGTTGGGACAGGCCTTATGTACCAAGAGACCCAGTACTTC.

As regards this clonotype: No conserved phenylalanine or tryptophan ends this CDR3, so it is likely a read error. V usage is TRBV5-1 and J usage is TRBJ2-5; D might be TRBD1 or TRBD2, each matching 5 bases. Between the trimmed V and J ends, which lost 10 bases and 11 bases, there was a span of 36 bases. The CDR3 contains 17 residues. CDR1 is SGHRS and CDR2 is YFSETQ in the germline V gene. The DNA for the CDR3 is TGCGCCGACCGAGCTTCCTACGAGCAGTACATCGGGACCTATCAGTACGTC. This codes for CADRASYEQYIGTYQYV.

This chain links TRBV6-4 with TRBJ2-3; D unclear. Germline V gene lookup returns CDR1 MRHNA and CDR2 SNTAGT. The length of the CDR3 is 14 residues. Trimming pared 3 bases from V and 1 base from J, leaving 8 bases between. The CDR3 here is CASSERARTDTQYF. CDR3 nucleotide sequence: TGTGCCAGCAGTGAAAGGGCTCGCACAGATACGCAGTATTTT.